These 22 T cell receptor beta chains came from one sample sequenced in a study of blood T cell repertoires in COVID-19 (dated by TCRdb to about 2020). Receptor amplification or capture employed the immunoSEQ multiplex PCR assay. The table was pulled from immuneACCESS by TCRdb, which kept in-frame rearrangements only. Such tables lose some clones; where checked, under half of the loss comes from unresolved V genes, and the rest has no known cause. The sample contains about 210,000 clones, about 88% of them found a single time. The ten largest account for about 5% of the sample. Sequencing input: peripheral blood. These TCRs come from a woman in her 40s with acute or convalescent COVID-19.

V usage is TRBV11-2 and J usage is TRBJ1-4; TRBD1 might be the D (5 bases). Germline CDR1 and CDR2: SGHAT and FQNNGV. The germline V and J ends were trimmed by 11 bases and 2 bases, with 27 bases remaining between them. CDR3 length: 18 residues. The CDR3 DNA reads TGTGCCTCCAGGTGGGGCAGAGGATATACCGCGACTAATGAAAAACTGTTTTTT. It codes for CASRWGRGYTATNEKLFF.

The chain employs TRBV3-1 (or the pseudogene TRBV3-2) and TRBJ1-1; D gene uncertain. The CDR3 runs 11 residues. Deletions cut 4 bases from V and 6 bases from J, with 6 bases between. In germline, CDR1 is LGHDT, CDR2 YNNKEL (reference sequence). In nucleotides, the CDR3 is TGTGCCAGCAGCCTTAGAGCTGAAGCTTTCTTT. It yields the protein CASSLRAEAFF.

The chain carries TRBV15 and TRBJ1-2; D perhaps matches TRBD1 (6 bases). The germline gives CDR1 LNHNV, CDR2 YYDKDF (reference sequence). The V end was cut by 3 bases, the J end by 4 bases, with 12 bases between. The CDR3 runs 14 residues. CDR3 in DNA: TGTGCCACCAGCAGCATGGACAGATTCTATGGCTACACCTTC. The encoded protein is CATSSMDRFYGYTF.

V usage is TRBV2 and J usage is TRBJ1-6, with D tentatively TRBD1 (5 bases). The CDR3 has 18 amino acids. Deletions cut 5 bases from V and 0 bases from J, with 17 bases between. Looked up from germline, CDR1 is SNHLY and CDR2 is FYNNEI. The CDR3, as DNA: TGTGCCAGCAGTCCCGACAGCAGAACGAGCTCCTATAATTCACCCCTCCACTTT. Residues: CASSPDSRTSSYNSPLHF.

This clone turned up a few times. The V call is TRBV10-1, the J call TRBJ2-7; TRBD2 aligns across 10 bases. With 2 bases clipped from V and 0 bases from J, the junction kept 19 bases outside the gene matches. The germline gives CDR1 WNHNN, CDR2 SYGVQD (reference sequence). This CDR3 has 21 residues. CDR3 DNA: TGCGCCAGCAGTGAGCTAGCGGGGGTGTCCAATCTTAATAGGAGCTCCTACGAGCAGTACGTC. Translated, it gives CASSELAGVSNLNRSSYEQYV.

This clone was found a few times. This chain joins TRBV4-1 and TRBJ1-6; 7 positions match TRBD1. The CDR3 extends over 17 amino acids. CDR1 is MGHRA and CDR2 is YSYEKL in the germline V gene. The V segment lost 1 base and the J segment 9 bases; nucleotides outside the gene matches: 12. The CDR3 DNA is TGCGCCAGCAGCCAAGTTATACGGGACAGAAGTCGTTCACCCCTCCACTTT. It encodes CASSQVIRDRSRSPLHF.

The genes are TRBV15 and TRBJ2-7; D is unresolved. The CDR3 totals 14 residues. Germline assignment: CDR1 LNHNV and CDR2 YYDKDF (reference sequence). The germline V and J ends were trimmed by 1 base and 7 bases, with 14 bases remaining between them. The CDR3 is CATSRGTQDGEQYV. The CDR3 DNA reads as TGTGCCACCAGCAGAGGAACCCAGGATGGTGAGCAGTACGTC.

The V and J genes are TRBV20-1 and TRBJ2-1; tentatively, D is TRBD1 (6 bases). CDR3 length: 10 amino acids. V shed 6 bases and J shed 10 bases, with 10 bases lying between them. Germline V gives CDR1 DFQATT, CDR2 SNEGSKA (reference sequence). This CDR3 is CSATRGEQFF. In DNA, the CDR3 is TGCAGTGCCACTAGGGGGGAGCAGTTCTTC.

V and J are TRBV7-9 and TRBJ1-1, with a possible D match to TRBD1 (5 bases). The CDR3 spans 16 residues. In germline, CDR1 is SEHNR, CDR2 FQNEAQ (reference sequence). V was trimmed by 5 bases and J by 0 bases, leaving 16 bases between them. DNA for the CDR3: TGTGCCAGCAGCCAACGACAGCCCAACCTGAACACTGAAGCTTTCTTT. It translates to CASSQRQPNLNTEAFF.

CDR3 sequence (DNA): TGTGCCAGCAGTTCCGGGACAGGGTATTTCCACTATGGCTACACCTTC. Translation: CASSSGTGYFHYGYTF. The J gene is TRBJ1-2, the V gene TRBV6-5, with 9 bases matching TRBD1. Trimming took 4 bases from V and 3 from J; bases not matched to a gene: 9. Germline values: CDR1 MNHEY, CDR2 SVGAGI. CDR3 length equals 16 residues.

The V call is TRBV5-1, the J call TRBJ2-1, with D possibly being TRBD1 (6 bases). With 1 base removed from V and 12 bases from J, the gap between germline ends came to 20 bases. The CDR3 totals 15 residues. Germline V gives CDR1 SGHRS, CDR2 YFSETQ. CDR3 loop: CASSLTGRRGGGQFF. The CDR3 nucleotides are TGCGCCAGCAGCTTGACAGGGCGCCGCGGCGGTGGGCAGTTCTTC.

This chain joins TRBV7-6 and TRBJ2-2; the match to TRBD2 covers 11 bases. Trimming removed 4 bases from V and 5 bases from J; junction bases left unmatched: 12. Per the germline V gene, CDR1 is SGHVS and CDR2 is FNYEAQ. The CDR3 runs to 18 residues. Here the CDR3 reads CASSSHPGLAGGTGELFF. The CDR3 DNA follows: TGTGCCAGCAGCTCCCACCCTGGGCTAGCGGGGGGTACCGGGGAGCTGTTTTTT.

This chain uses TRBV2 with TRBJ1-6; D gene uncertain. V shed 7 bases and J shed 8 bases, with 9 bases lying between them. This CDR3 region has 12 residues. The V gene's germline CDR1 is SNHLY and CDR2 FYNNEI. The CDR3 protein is CASTQDYSPLHF. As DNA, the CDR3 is TGTGCCAGCACTCAGGACTATTCACCCCTCCACTTT.

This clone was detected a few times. CDR3: CASSLTGQNEQFF. DNA for the CDR3: TGTGCCAGCAGTTTGACAGGTCAAAATGAGCAGTTCTTC. The rearrangement joins TRBV9 to TRBJ2-1; perhaps TRBD1 as D (6 bases). Germline assignment: CDR1 SGDLS and CDR2 YYNGEE. The CDR3 has 13 residues. The ends were cut back, 5 bases at V and 7 bases at J, with 13 bases in the middle.

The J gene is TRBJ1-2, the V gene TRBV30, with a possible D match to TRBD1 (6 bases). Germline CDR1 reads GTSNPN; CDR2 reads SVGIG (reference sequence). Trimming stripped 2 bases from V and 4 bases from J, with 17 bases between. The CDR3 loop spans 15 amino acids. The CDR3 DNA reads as TGTGCCTGGAGTATGAAACAGGGCAGGGTCTATGGCTACACCTTC. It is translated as CAWSMKQGRVYGYTF.

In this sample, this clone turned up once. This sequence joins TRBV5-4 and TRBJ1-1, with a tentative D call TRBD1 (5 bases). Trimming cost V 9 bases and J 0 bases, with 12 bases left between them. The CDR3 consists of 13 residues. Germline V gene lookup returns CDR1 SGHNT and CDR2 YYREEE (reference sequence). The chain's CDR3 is CATRGGMNTEAFF. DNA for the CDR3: TGTGCCACTCGGGGCGGGATGAACACTGAAGCTTTCTTT.

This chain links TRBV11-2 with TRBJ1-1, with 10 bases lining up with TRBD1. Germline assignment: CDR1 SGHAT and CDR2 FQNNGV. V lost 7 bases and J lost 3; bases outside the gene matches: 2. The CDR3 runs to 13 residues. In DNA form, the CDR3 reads TGTGCCAGCACAGGACAGGGGGACACTGAAGCTTTCTTT. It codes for CASTGQGDTEAFF.

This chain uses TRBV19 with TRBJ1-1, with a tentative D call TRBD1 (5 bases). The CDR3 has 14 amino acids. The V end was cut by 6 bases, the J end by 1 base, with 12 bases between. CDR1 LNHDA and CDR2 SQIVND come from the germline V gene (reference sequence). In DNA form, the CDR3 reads TGTGCCAGTAGGATAACAGGACGGAACACTGAAGCTTTCTTT. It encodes CASRITGRNTEAFF.

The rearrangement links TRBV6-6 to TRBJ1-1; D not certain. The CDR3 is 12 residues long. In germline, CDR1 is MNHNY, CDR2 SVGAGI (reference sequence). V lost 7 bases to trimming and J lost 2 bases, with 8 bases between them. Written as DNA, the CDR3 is TGTGCCAGCACGCAGGCAAACACTGAAGCTTTCTTT. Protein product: CASTQANTEAFF.

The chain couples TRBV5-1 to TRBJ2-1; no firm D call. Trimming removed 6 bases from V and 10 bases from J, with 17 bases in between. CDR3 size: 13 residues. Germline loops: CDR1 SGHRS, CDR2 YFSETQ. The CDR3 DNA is TGCGCCAGCACACACCCCAACGGAGACGAGCAGTTCTTC. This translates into CASTHPNGDEQFF.

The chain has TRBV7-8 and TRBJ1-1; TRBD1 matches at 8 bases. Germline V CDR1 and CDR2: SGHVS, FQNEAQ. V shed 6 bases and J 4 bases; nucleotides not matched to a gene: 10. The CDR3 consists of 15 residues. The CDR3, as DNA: TGTGCCAGCAGTTCTTACAGGGGGTCGAGCACTGAAGCTTTCTTT. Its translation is CASSSYRGSSTEAFF.

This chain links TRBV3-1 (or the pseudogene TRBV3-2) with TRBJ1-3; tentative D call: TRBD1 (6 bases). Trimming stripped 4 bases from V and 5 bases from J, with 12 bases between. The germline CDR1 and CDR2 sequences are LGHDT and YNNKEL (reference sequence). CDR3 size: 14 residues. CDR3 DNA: TGTGCCAGCAGCCTTGGACAGCTAAGAAACACCATATATTTT. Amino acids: CASSLGQLRNTIYF.